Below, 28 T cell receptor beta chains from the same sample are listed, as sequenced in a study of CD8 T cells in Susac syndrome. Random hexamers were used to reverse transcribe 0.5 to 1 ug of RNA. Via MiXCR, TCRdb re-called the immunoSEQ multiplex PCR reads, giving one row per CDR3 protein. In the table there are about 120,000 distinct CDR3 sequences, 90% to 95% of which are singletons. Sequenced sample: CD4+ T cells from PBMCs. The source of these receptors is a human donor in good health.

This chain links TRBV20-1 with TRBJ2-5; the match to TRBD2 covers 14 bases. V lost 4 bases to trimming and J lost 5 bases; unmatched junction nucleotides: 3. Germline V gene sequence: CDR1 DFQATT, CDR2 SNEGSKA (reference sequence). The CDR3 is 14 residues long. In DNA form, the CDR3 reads TGCAGTGCTACTAGGACTAGCGGGAGGGAGACCCAGTACTTC. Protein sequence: CSATRTSGRETQYF.

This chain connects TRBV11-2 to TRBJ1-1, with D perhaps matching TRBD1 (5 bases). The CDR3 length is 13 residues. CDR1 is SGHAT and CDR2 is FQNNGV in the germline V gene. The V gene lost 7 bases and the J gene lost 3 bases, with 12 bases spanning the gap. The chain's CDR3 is CASTGRGDTEAFF. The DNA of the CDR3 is TGTGCCAGCACCGGGAGGGGCGACACTGAAGCTTTCTTT.

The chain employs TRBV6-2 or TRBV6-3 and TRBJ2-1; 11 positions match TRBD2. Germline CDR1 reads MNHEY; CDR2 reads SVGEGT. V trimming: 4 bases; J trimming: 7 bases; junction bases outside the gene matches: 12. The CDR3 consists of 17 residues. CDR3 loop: CASSFLGLAAKGNEQFF. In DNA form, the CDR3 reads TGTGCCAGCAGTTTCCTGGGACTAGCGGCAAAGGGGAATGAGCAGTTCTTC.

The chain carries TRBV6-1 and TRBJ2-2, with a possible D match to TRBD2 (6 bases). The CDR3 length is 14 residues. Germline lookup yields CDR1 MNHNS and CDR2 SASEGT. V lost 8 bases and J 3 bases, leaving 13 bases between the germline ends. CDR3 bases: TGTGCCAGCTCACTAGCTTCGGACACCGGGGAGCTGTTTTTT. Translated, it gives CASSLASDTGELFF.

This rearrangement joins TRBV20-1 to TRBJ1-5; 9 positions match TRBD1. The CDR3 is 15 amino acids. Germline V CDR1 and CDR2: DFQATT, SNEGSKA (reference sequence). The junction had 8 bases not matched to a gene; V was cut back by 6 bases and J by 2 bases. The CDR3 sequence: CSAGETGGGNQPQHF. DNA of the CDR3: TGCAGTGCGGGAGAGACAGGGGGAGGCAATCAGCCCCAGCATTTT.

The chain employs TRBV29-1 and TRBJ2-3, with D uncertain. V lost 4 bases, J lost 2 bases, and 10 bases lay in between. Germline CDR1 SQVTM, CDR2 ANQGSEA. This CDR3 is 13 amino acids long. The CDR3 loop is CSVVGIITDTQYF. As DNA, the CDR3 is TGCAGCGTTGTCGGCATTATCACAGATACGCAGTATTTT.

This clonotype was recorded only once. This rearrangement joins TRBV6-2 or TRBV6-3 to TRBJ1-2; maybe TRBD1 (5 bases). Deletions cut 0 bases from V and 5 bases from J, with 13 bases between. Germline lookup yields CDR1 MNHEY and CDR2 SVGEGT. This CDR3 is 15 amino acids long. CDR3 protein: CASSYSTRVLYGYTF. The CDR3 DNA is TGTGCCAGCAGTTACTCGACCAGGGTCCTATATGGCTACACCTTC.

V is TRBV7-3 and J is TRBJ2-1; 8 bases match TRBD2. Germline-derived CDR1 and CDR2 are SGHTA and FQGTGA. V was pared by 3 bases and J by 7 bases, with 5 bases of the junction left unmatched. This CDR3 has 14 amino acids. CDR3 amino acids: CASSLRGLANEQFF. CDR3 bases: TGTGCCAGCAGCTTGAGAGGACTAGCTAATGAGCAGTTCTTC. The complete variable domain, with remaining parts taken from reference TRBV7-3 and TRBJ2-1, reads GAGVSQTPSNKVTEKGKYVELRCDPISGHTALYWYRQSLGQGPEFLIYFQGTGAADDSGLPNDRFFAVRPEGSVSTLKIQRTERGDSAVYLCASSLRGLANEQFFGPGTRLTVL.

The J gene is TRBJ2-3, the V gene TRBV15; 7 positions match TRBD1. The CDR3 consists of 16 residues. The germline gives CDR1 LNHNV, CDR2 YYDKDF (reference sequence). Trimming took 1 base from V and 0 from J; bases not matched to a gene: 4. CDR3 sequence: CATSRGQGTSTDTQYF. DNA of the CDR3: TGTGCCACCAGCAGAGGACAGGGCACTAGCACAGATACGCAGTATTTT.

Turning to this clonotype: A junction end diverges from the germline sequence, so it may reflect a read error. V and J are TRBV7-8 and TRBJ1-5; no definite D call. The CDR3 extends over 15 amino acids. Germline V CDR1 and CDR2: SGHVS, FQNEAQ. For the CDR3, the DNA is TGTGCCAGCAGCTTTCTAAGGGCAGTCAATCAGCCCCATCATTTT. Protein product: CASSFLRAVNQPHHF.

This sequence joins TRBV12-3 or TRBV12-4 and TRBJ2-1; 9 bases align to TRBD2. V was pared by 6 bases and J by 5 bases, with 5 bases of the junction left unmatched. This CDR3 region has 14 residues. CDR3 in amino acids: CASRPGLANNEQFF. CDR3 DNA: TGTGCCAGCAGACCGGGACTAGCAAACAATGAGCAGTTCTTC.

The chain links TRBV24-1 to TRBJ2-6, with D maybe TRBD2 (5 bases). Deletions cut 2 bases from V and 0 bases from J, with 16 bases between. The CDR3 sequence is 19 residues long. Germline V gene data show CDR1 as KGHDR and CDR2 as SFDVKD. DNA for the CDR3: TGTGCCACCAGTGATTCGTCAGGACTGATGCTCTCTGGGGCCAACGTCCTGACTTTC. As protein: CATSDSSGLMLSGANVLTF.

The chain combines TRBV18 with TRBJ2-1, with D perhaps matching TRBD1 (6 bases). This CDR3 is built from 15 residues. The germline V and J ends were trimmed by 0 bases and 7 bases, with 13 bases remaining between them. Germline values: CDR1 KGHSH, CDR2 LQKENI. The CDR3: CASSPPGASWNEQFF. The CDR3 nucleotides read TGTGCCAGCTCACCACCGGGGGCATCGTGGAATGAGCAGTTCTTC.

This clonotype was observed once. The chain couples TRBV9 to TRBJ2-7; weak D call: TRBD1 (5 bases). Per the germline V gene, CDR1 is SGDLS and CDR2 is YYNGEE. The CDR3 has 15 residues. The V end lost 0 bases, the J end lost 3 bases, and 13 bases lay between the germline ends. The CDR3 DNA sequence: TGTGCCAGCAGCGTAGCCATCGACAGCAGCTACGAGCAGTACTTC. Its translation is CASSVAIDSSYEQYF.

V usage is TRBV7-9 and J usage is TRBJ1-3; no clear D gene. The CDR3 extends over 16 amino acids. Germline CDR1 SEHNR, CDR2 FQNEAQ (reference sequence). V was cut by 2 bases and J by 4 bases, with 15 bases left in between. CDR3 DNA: TGTGCCAGCAGCTTAATATCGCTGGCAGCGGGAAACACCATATATTTT. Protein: CASSLISLAAGNTIYF.

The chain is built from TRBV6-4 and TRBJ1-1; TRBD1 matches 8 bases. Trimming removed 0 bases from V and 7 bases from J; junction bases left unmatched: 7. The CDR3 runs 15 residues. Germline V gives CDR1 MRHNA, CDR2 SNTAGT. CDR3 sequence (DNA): TGTGCCAGCAGTGACTCACCAGGGGGCCATGGTGAAGCTTTCTTT. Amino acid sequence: CASSDSPGGHGEAFF.

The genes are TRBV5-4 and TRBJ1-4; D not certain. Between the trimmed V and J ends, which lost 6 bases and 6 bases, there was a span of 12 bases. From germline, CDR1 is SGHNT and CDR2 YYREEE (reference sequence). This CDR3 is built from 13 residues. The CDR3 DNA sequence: TGTGCCAGCAATCAGCGCGGCGATGAAAAACTGTTTTTT. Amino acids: CASNQRGDEKLFF.

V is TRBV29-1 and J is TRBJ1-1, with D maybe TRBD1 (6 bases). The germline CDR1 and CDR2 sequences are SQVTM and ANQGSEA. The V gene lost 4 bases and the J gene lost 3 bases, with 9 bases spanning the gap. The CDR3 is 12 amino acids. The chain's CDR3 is CSVGGPDTEAFF. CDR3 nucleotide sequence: TGCAGCGTTGGGGGGCCCGACACTGAAGCTTTCTTT. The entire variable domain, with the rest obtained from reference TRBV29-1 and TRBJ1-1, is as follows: SAVISQKPSRDICQRGTSLTIQCQVDSQVTMMFWYRQQPGQSLTLIATANQGSEATYESGFVIDKFPISRPNLTFSTLTVSNMSPEDSSIYLCSVGGPDTEAFFGQGTRLTVV.

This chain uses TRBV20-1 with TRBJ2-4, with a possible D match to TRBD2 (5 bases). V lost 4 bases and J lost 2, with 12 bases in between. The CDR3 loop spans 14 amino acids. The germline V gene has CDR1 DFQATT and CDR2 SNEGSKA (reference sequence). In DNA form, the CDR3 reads TGCAGTGCTACAACCCCGGGGTCCAAAAACATTCAGTACTTC. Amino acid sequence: CSATTPGSKNIQYF.

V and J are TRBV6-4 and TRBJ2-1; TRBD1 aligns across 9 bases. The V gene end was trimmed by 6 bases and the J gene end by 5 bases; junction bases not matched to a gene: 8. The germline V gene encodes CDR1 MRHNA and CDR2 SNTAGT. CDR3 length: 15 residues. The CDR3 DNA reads TGTGCCAGCAGACCCGGGACAGGGAAGAACAATGAGCAGTTCTTC. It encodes CASRPGTGKNNEQFF.

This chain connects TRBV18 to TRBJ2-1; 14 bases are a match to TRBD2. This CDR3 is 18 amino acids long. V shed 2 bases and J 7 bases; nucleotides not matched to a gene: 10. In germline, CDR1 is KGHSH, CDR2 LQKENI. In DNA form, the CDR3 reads TGTGCCAGCTCACCATCGGTTGGACTAGCGGGAGGAATGAATGAGCAGTTCTTC. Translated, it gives CASSPSVGLAGGMNEQFF.

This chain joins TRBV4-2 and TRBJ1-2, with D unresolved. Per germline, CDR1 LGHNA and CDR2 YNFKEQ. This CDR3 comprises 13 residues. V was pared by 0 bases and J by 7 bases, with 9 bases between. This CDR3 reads CASSQERQLGYTF. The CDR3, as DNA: TGTGCCAGCAGCCAAGAGCGGCAGCTTGGCTACACCTTC.

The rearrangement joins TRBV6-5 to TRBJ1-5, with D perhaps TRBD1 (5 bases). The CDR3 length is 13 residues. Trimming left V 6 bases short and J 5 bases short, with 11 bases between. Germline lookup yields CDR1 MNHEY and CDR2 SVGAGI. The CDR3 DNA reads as TGTGCCAGCAGGATGGGGCGCTATCAGCCCCAGCATTTT. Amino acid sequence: CASRMGRYQPQHF.

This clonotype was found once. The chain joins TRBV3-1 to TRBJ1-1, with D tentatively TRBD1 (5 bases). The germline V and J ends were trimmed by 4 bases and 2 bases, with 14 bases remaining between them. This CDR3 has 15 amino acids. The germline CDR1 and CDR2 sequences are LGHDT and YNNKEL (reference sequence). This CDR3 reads CASSPTIGGNTEAFF. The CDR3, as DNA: TGTGCCAGCAGCCCAACGATTGGGGGAAACACTGAAGCTTTCTTT.

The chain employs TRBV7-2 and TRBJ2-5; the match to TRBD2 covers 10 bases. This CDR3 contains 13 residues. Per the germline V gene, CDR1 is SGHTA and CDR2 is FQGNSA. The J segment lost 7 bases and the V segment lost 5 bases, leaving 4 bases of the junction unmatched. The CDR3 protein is CASSLKREGTQYF. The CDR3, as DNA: TGTGCCAGCAGCCTAAAGCGGGAGGGGACCCAGTACTTC.

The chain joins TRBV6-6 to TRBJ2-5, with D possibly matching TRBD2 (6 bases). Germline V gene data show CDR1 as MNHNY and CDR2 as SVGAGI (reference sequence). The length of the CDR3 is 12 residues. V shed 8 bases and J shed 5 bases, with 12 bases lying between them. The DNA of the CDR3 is TGTGCCAGCGGTCCGGAGGGGGAGACCCAGTACTTC. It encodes CASGPEGETQYF.

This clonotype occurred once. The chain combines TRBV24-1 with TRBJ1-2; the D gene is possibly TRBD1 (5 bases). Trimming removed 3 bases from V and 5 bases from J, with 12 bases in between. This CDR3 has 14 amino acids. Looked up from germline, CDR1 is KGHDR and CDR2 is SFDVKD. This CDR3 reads CATSDRLQAYGYTF. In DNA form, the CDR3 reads TGTGCCACCAGTGATCGGCTACAGGCTTATGGCTACACCTTC.

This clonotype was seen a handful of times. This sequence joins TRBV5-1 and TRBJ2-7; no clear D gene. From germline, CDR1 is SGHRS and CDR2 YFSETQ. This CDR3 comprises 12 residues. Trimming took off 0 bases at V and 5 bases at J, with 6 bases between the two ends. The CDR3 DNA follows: TGCGCCAGCAGCTTGGATCGCCACGAGCAGTACTTC. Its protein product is CASSLDRHEQYF.